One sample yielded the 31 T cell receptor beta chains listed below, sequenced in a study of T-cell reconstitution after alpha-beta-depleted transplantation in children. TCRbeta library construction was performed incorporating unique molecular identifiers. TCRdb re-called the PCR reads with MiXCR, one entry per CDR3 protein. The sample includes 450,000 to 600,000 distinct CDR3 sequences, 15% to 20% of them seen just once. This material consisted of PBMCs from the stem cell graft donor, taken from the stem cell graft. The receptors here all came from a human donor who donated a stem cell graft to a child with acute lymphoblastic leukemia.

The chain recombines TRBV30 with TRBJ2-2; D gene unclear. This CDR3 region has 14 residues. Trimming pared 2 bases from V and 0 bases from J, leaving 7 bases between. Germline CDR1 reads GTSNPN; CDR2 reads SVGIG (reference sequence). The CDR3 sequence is CAWSRGANTGELFF. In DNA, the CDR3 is TGTGCCTGGAGTCGAGGAGCGAACACCGGGGAGCTGTTTTTT.

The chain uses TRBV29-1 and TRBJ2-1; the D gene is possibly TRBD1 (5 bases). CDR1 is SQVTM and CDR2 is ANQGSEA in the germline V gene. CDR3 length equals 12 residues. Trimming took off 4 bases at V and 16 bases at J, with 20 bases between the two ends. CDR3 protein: CSVASGLVDRFF. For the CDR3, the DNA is TGCAGCGTTGCCTCAGGGTTGGTGGATCGCTTCTTC.

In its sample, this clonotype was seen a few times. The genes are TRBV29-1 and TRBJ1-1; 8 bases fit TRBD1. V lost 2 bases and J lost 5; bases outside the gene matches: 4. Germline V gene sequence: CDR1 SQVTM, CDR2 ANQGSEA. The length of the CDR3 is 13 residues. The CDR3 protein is CSVERTGNTEAFF. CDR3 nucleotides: TGCAGCGTTGAAAGGACAGGGAATACTGAAGCTTTCTTT.

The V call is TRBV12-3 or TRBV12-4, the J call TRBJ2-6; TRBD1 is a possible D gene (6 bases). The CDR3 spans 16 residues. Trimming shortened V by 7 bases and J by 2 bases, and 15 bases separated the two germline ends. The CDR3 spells CASIPPAGAGANVLTF. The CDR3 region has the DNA TGTGCCAGCATCCCTCCGGCAGGGGCTGGGGCCAACGTCCTGACTTTC.

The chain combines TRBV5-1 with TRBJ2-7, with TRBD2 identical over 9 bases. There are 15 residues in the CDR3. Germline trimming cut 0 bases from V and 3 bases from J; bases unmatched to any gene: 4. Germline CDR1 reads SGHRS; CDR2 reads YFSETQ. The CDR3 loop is CASSLVGSGSYEQYF. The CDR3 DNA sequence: TGCGCCAGCAGCTTGGTAGGTAGCGGGAGCTACGAGCAGTACTTC.

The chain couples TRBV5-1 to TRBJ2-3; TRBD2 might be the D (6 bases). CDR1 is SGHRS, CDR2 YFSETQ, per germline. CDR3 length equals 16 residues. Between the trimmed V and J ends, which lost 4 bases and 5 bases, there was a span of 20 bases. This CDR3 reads CASSAGSGAHIDTQYF. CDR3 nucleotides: TGCGCCAGCAGCGCCGGTAGCGGAGCCCACATAGATACGCAGTATTTT.

CDR3 amino acids: CAISGGYEQYF. The CDR3 DNA follows: TGTGCCATCAGTGGTGGTTACGAGCAGTACTTC. The rearrangement uses TRBV10-3 and TRBJ2-7; no definite D call. Germline values: CDR1 ENHRY, CDR2 SYGVKD. Trimming removed 4 bases at V and 4 bases at J, with 5 bases between. The CDR3 is made up of 11 amino acids.

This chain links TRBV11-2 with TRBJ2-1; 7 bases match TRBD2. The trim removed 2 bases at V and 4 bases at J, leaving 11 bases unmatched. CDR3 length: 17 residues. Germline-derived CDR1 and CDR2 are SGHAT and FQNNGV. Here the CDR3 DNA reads TGTGCCAGCAGCTTATTTCGCGGGAGTGACAGATACAATGAGCAGTTCTTC. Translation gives CASSLFRGSDRYNEQFF.

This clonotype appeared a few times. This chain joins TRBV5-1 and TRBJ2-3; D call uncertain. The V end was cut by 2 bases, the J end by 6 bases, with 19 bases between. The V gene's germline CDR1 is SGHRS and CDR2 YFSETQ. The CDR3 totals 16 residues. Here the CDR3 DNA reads TGCGCCAGCAGCTTTGGTAGGTCGGCGGTTGAGGATACGCAGTATTTT. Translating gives CASSFGRSAVEDTQYF.

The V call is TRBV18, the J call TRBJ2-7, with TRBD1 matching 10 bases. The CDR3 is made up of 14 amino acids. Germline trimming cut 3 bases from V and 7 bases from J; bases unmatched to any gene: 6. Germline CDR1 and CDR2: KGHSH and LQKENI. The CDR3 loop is CASSPEGQGWEQYF. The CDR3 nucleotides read TGTGCCAGCTCACCTGAGGGACAGGGGTGGGAGCAGTACTTC.

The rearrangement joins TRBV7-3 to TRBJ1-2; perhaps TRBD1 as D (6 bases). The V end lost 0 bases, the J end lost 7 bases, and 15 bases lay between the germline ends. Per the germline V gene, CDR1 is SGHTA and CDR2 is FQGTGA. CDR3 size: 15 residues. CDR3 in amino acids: CASSLTLWGAGGYTF. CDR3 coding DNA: TGTGCCAGCAGCTTAACGTTGTGGGGGGCCGGTGGCTACACCTTC.

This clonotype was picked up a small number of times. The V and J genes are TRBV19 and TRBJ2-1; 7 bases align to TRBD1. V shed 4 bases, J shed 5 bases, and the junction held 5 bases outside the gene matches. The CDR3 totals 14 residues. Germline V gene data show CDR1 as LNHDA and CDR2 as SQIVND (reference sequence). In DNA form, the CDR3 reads TGTGCCAGTAGTACGGGACAGCTCCACAATGAGCAGTTCTTC. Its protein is CASSTGQLHNEQFF.

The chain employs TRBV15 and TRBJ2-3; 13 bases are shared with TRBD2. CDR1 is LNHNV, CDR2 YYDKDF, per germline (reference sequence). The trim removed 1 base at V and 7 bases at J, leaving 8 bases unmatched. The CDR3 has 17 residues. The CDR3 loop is CATSRGGLAGVKNTQYF. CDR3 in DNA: TGTGCCACCAGCAGAGGCGGACTAGCGGGAGTCAAGAATACGCAGTATTTT.

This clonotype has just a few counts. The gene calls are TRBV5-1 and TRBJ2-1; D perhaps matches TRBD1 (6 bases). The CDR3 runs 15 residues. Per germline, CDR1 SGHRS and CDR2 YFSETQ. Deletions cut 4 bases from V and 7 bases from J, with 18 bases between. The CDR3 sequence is CASSGGPSGGNEQFF. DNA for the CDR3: TGCGCCAGCAGCGGGGGCCCGAGCGGCGGGAATGAGCAGTTCTTC.

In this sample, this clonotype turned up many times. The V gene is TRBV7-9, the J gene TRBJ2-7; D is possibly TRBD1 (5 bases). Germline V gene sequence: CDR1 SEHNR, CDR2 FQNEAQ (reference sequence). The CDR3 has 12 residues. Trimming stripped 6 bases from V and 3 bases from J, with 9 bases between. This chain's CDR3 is CASSLTVYEQYF. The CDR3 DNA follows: TGTGCCAGCAGTCTGACAGTCTACGAGCAGTACTTC.

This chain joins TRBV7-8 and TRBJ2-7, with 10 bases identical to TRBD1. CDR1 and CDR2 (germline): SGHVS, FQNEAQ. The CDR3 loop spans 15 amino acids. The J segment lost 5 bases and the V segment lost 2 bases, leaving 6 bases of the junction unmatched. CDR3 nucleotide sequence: TGTGCCAGCAGCTTAAGGGGGGACAGGGGCCACGAGCAGTACTTC. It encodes CASSLRGDRGHEQYF.

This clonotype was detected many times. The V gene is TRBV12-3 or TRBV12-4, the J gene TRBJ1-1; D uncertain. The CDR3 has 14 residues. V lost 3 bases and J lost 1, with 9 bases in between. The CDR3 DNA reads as TGTGCCAGCAGTTTCGGATCCAGGAACACTGAAGCTTTCTTT. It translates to CASSFGSRNTEAFF.

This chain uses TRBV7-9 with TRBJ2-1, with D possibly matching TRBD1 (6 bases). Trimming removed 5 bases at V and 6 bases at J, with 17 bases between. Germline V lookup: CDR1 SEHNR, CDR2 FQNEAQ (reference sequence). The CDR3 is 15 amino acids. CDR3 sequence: CASSRGQQPTNEQFF. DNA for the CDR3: TGTGCCAGCAGCCGCGGACAGCAACCTACCAATGAGCAGTTCTTC.

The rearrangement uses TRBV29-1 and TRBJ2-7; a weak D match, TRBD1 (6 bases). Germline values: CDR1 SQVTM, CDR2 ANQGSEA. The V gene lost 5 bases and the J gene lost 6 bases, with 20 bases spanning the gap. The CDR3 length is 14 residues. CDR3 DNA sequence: TGCAGCGTTAGCCTTAAGGGGGTGACGGGCGAGCAGTACTTC. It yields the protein CSVSLKGVTGEQYF.

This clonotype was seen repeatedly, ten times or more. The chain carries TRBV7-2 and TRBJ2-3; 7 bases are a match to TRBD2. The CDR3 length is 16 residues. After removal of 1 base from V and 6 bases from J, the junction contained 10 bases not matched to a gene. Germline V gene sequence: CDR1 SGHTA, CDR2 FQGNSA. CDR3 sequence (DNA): TGTGCCAGCAGCTTAGTGTCGGGGAGGGCCTCGGATACGCAGTATTTT. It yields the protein CASSLVSGRASDTQYF.

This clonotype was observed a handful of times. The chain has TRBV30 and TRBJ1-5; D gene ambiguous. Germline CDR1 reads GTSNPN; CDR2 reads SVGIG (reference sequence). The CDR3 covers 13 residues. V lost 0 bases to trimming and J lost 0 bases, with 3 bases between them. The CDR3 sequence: CAWSVDSNQPQHF. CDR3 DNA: TGTGCCTGGAGTGTGGATAGCAATCAGCCCCAGCATTTT. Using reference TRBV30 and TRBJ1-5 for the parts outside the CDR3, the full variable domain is SQTIHQWPATLVQPVGSPLSLECTVEGTSNPNLYWYRQAAGRGLQLLFYSVGIGQISSEVPQNLSASRPQDRQFILSSKKLLLSDSGFYLCAWSVDSNQPQHFGDGTRLSIL.

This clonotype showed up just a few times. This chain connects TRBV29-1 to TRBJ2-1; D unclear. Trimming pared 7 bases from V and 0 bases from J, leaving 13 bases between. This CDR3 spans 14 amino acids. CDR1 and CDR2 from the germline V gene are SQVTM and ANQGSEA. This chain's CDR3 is CSALSLSSYNEQFF. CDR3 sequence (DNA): TGCAGCGCCCTCAGCCTGAGCTCCTACAATGAGCAGTTCTTC.

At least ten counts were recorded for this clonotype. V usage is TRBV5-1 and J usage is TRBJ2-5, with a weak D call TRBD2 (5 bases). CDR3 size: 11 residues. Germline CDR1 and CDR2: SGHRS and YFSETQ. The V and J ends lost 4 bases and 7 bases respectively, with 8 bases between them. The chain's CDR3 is CASSEGRTQYF. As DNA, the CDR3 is TGCGCCAGCAGCGAAGGGAGGACCCAGTACTTC.

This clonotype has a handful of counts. The CDR3 here is CASKVGDTEAFF. As DNA, the CDR3 is TGCGCCAGCAAGGTCGGTGACACTGAAGCTTTCTTT. The chain couples TRBV5-1 to TRBJ1-1, with D unclear. Looked up from germline, CDR1 is SGHRS and CDR2 is YFSETQ. V lost 6 bases and J lost 3, with 9 bases in between. There are 12 residues in the CDR3.

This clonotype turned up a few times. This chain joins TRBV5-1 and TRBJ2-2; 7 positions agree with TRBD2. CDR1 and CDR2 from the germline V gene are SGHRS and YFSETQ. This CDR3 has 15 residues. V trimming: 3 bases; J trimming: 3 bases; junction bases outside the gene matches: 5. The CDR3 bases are TGCGCCAGCAGCTCAGGACTAGGGGACACCGGGGAGCTGTTTTTT. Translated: CASSSGLGDTGELFF.

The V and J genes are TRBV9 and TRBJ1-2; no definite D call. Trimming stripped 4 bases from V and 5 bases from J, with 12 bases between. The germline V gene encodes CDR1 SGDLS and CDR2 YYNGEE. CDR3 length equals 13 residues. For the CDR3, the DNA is TGTGCCAGCAGCCGGGCCGCCTCTTATGGCTACACCTTC. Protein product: CASSRAASYGYTF. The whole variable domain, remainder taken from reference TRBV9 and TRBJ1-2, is DSGVTQTPKHLITATGQRVTLRCSPRSGDLSVYWYQQSLDQGLQFLIQYYNGEERAKGNILERFSAQQFPDLHSELNLSSLELGDSALYFCASSRAASYGYTFGSGTRLTVV.

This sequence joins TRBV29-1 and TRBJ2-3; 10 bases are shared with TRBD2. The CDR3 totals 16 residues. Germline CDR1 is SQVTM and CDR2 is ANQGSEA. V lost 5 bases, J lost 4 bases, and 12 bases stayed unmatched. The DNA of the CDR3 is TGCAGCGTTCCCCCAGGCACTAGCGGGAATCCAGATACGCAGTATTTT. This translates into CSVPPGTSGNPDTQYF.

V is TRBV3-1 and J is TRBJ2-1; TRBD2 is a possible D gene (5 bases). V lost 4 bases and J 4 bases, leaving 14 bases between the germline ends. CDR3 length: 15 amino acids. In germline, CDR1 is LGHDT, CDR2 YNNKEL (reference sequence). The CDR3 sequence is CASSPRTRRYNEQFF. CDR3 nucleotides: TGTGCCAGCAGCCCCCGTACTAGAAGATACAATGAGCAGTTCTTC.

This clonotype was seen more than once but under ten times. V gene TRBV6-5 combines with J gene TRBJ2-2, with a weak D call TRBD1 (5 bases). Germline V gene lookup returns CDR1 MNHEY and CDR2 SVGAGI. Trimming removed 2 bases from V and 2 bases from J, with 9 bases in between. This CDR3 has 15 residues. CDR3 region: CASSYRQLNTGELFF. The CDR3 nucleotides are TGTGCCAGCAGTTACCGACAGCTAAACACCGGGGAGCTGTTTTTT.

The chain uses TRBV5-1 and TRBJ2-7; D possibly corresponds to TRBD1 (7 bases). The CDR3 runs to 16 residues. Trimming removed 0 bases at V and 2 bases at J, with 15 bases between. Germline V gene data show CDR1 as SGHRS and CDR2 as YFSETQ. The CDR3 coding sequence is TGCGCCAGCAGCTTGGCCCTTGCGGGACAGACCTACGAGCAGTACTTC. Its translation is CASSLALAGQTYEQYF.

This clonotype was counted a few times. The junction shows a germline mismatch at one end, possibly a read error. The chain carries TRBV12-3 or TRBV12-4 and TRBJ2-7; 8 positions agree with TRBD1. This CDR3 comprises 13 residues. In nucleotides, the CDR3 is TGTGCCAGCAGTGCTGGACAGGGTAACGAGCAGTACTTT. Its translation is CASSAGQGNEQYF.